Following are 32 T cell receptor beta chains from one sample sequenced in a study of T cell responses to AZD1222 COVID-19 vaccine. The table came from immunoSEQ multiplex PCR; TCRdb's copy has only in-frame clones and leaves some out. The sample holds about 150,000 clones, approximately 89% seen once. The specimen was peripheral blood, collected 28 days after the second AZD1222 dose. Receptors were obtained from an adult who received the AZD1222 COVID-19 vaccine.

The rearrangement joins TRBV7-9 to TRBJ1-4; possibly TRBD1 for D (6 bases). The CDR3 extends over 14 amino acids. Germline values: CDR1 SEHNR, CDR2 FQNEAQ (reference sequence). Trimming removed 3 bases at V and 5 bases at J, with 10 bases between. The CDR3 DNA reads as TGTGCCAGCAGCTTCTTCCAGGGGAATGAAAAACTGTTTTTT. It encodes CASSFFQGNEKLFF.

The V and J genes are TRBV25-1 and TRBJ1-2; D is uncertain. V was shortened by 5 bases and J by 1 base, with 5 bases between the two germline ends. CDR3 size: 12 residues. Germline CDR1 is MGHDK and CDR2 is SYGVNS. The CDR3 here is CASSRLNYGYTF. CDR3 bases: TGTGCCAGCAGTAGGCTTAACTATGGCTACACCTTC.

The V call is TRBV18, the J call TRBJ2-5, with D maybe TRBD2 (5 bases). In germline, CDR1 is KGHSH, CDR2 LQKENI. This CDR3 comprises 16 residues. V lost 3 bases to trimming and J lost 2 bases, with 16 bases between them. The CDR3: CASSPNERLGQETQYF. The CDR3 DNA follows: TGTGCCAGCTCACCTAACGAGCGGTTAGGACAAGAGACCCAGTACTTC.

V usage is TRBV30 and J usage is TRBJ2-7; 7 positions match TRBD2. This CDR3 comprises 14 residues. Germline V gene sequence: CDR1 GTSNPN, CDR2 SVGIG (reference sequence). V trimming: 1 base; J trimming: 2 bases; junction bases outside the gene matches: 5. This CDR3 reads CAWSEGRGTYEQYF. For the CDR3, the DNA is TGTGCCTGGAGTGAAGGGAGGGGAACCTACGAGCAGTACTTC.

This clone appeared a single time. The gene calls are TRBV28 and TRBJ1-2; D ambiguous. The germline V and J ends were trimmed by 3 bases and 2 bases, with 7 bases remaining between them. The CDR3 spans 13 residues. Germline loops: CDR1 MDHEN, CDR2 SYDVKM. The CDR3 DNA follows: TGTGCCAGCAGTTTTGTAGGGAACTATGGCTACACCTTC. Encoded protein: CASSFVGNYGYTF.

The rearrangement links TRBV7-3 to TRBJ1-3; 7 nucleotides agree with TRBD1. CDR1 SGHTA and CDR2 FQGTGA come from the germline V gene. The CDR3 length is 16 residues. J gave up 0 bases and V 8 bases, and 10 bases lay outside the gene matches. CDR3 sequence (DNA): TGTGCCAGCGCTTTGACAGGGAAAAGCTCTGGAAACACCATATATTTT. As protein: CASALTGKSSGNTIYF.

The chain links TRBV9 to TRBJ1-1; D not resolved. Germline CDR1 is SGDLS and CDR2 is YYNGEE. With 2 bases removed from V and 1 base from J, the gap between germline ends came to 9 bases. This CDR3 comprises 14 residues. The CDR3 DNA is TGTGCCAGCAGCGTTGACCCTACGAACACTGAAGCTTTCTTT. Residues: CASSVDPTNTEAFF.

The table lists this clone with a count of one. The rearrangement uses TRBV5-4 and TRBJ1-1, with 10 positions matching TRBD1. CDR1 SGHNT and CDR2 YYREEE come from the germline V gene (reference sequence). The CDR3 consists of 17 residues. The junction had 12 bases not matched to a gene; V was cut back by 0 bases and J by 7 bases. The CDR3 loop is CASSLGTVSDRGYEAFF. CDR3 nucleotide sequence: TGTGCCAGCAGCTTGGGTACGGTTTCGGACAGGGGGTATGAAGCTTTCTTT.

V and J are TRBV11-3 and TRBJ1-3; D is undetermined. The CDR3 extends over 14 amino acids. V lost 3 bases and J 0 bases, leaving 6 bases between the germline ends. Germline V gene lookup returns CDR1 SGHNT and CDR2 YENEEA. CDR3 DNA: TGTGCCAGCAGCTTGAAAGGCTCTGGAAACACCATATATTTT. It codes for CASSLKGSGNTIYF.

The rearrangement uses TRBV6-5 and TRBJ1-1; D remains ambiguous. This CDR3 has 11 residues. Per germline, CDR1 MNHEY and CDR2 SVGAGI. V was shortened by 8 bases and J by 7 bases, with 11 bases between the two germline ends. The CDR3 here is CASSLLGEAFF. CDR3 nucleotide sequence: TGTGCCAGCTCTCTTCTCGGTGAAGCTTTCTTT.

The chain combines TRBV6-2 or TRBV6-3 with TRBJ2-2, with 9 bases fitting TRBD2. The CDR3 runs 18 residues. Per the germline V gene, CDR1 is MNHEY and CDR2 is SVGEGT. With 1 base clipped from V and 1 base from J, the junction kept 7 bases outside the gene matches. The CDR3: CASSYLGTSGLNTGELFF. CDR3 nucleotide sequence: TGTGCCAGCAGTTACTTGGGTACTAGCGGGTTGAACACCGGGGAGCTGTTTTTT.

J is TRBJ1-1 and V is TRBV24-1; D gene ambiguous. In germline, CDR1 is KGHDR, CDR2 SFDVKD. V dropped 6 bases and J dropped 1 base, with 8 bases sitting between them. CDR3 size: 13 residues. The CDR3 protein is CATSLDGNTEAFF. The CDR3 coding sequence is TGTGCCACCAGTCTTGACGGGAACACTGAAGCTTTCTTT.

The chain uses TRBV6-2 or TRBV6-3 and TRBJ2-5, with TRBD2 matching over 9 bases. Trimming removed 4 bases from V and 4 bases from J; junction bases left unmatched: 1. The CDR3 loop spans 13 amino acids. Germline V lookup: CDR1 MNHEY, CDR2 SVGEGT. The CDR3 spells CASSLAGAETQYF. The CDR3 nucleotides read TGTGCCAGCAGTTTAGCGGGAGCAGAGACCCAGTACTTC.

The rearrangement uses TRBV10-1 and TRBJ2-7, with D possibly being TRBD2 (5 bases). This CDR3 is built from 11 residues. The V gene lost 4 bases and the J gene lost 4 bases, with 5 bases spanning the gap. CDR1 WNHNN and CDR2 SYGVQD come from the germline V gene (reference sequence). In DNA form, the CDR3 reads TGCGCCAGCAGTGGAGGGTACGAGCAGTACTTC. Translating it yields CASSGGYEQYF.

The rearrangement uses TRBV24-1 and TRBJ1-5; no firm D call. Germline assignment: CDR1 KGHDR and CDR2 SFDVKD. The CDR3 is 24 amino acids. Trimming shortened V by 2 bases and J by 2 bases, and 36 bases separated the two germline ends. The CDR3 nucleotides are TGTGCCACCAGTGATTCAGTTACGGCCACGACCTATCCTCCTAGGAATAGAGGCAATCAGCCCCAGCATTTT. Residues: CATSDSVTATTYPPRNRGNQPQHF.

This chain uses TRBV24-1 with TRBJ1-2; D is uncertain. Trimming stripped 1 base from V and 2 bases from J, with 4 bases between. The CDR3 runs to 13 residues. CDR1 KGHDR and CDR2 SFDVKD come from the germline V gene. The CDR3 spells CATSDLGNYGYTF. In DNA form, the CDR3 reads TGTGCCACCAGTGATTTAGGAAACTATGGCTACACCTTC.

The rearrangement uses TRBV30 and TRBJ1-2; a weak D match, TRBD1 (6 bases). V was cut by 2 bases and J by 4 bases, with 11 bases left in between. In germline, CDR1 is GTSNPN, CDR2 SVGIG (reference sequence). The CDR3 is 13 amino acids. CDR3 sequence reads: CAWSPGQTYGYTF. The CDR3 DNA sequence: TGTGCCTGGAGTCCCGGACAGACCTATGGCTACACCTTC.

The V call is TRBV19, the J call TRBJ2-1; TRBD2 matches 8 bases. The germline gives CDR1 LNHDA, CDR2 SQIVND (reference sequence). This CDR3 comprises 19 residues. V shed 7 bases, J shed 7 bases, and the junction held 24 bases outside the gene matches. The CDR3 DNA reads TGTGCCAGTACCCCCGGTTTAGCGGGAAGGGGAGCTACGTGGAATGAGCAGTTCTTC. Translating gives CASTPGLAGRGATWNEQFF.

To note about this clone: Its ends do not fully match the called genes, so a read error is possible. This chain links TRBV4-3 with TRBJ2-1; D is perhaps TRBD2 (5 bases). There are 12 residues in the CDR3. CDR1 and CDR2 from the germline V gene are LGHNA and YSLEER. Here the CDR3 DNA reads TGCGCCAGCAGCGGGAGTGAACCCATCAAGGTCTTC. Translation: CASSGSEPIKVF.

This chain uses TRBV20-1 with TRBJ1-2; no definite D call. CDR3 size: 12 residues. V gave up 3 bases and J gave up 4 bases, with 9 bases separating them. Germline V gene sequence: CDR1 DFQATT, CDR2 SNEGSKA (reference sequence). The DNA of the CDR3 is TGCAGTGCTAGTAAAGGTAGCTATGGCTACACCTTC. Translation gives CSASKGSYGYTF.

The chain is built from TRBV7-2 and TRBJ2-7; the match to TRBD2 covers 8 bases. V gave up 1 base and J gave up 7 bases; unmatched junction bases: 12. Germline CDR1 and CDR2: SGHTA and FQGNSA. The CDR3 covers 16 residues. CDR3 residues: CASSLGLSGSSYEQYF. The CDR3 DNA reads TGTGCCAGCAGCTTAGGTTTGAGCGGGAGTAGTTATGAGCAGTACTTC.

For the CDR3, the DNA is TGTGCCAGCAGTTTAGATAAACCAATGCAGTATTTT. Its translation is CASSLDKPMQYF. The chain carries TRBV28 and TRBJ2-3; D gene uncertain. Trimming took 2 bases from V and 11 from J, leaving 11 bases between them. The CDR3 length is 12 residues. CDR1 and CDR2 from the germline V gene are MDHEN and SYDVKM.

The rearrangement joins TRBV15 to TRBJ2-1; a weak D match, TRBD1 (6 bases). Germline loops: CDR1 LNHNV, CDR2 YYDKDF (reference sequence). This CDR3 comprises 15 residues. Trimming removed 3 bases from V and 8 bases from J, with 17 bases in between. CDR3 protein: CATSRRQGSYDEQFF. CDR3 sequence (DNA): TGTGCCACCAGCAGGAGGCAGGGGAGTTACGATGAGCAGTTCTTC.

J is TRBJ1-3 and V is TRBV7-9; D not resolved. The CDR3 has 13 residues. Germline V lookup: CDR1 SEHNR, CDR2 FQNEAQ (reference sequence). Trimming took off 5 bases at V and 3 bases at J, with 8 bases between the two ends. CDR3 nucleotide sequence: TGTGCCAGCAGCCACCCCATTGGAAACACCATATATTTT. Translated, it gives CASSHPIGNTIYF.

This clone was seen a few times. The chain links TRBV5-5 to TRBJ1-5; no firm D call. The CDR3 is made up of 17 amino acids. The germline V gene encodes CDR1 SGHKS and CDR2 YYEKEE (reference sequence). V lost 4 bases, J lost 4 bases, and 21 bases lay in between. Here the CDR3 reads CASSPRLSGSLNQPQHF. The CDR3, as DNA: TGTGCCAGCAGCCCCCGTCTTTCCGGGTCTCTAAATCAGCCCCAGCATTTT.

Concerning this clone itself: Different DNA sequences within this sample yield the same CDR3. The rearrangement joins TRBV19 to TRBJ1-1, with 9 bases aligning to TRBD1. Germline CDR1 LNHDA, CDR2 SQIVND (reference sequence). Unmatched junction bases numbered 3, after V lost 6 bases and J lost 1 base. The CDR3 is 14 residues long. CDR3 DNA: TGTGCCAGTAGCTCGGACAGGGGGAACACTGAAGCTTTCTTT. Translating gives CASSSDRGNTEAFF. Together with reference TRBV19 and TRBJ1-1, the CDR3 gives the full variable domain: DGGITQSPKYLFRKEGQNVTLSCEQNLNHDAMYWYRQDPGQGLRLIYYSQIVNDFQKGDIAEGYSVSREKKESFPLTVTSAQKNPTAFYLCASSSDRGNTEAFFGQGTRLTVV.

This rearrangement joins TRBV19 to TRBJ2-1; TRBD2 aligns across 8 bases. V lost 3 bases, J lost 7 bases, and 5 bases stayed unmatched. This CDR3 has 14 residues. Germline loops: CDR1 LNHDA, CDR2 SQIVND (reference sequence). The CDR3 reads CASSMWTSLNEQFF. The CDR3 region has the DNA TGTGCCAGTAGTATGTGGACTAGCTTAAATGAGCAGTTCTTC.

CDR3 residues: CASSQKRGRLYGNTIYF. The CDR3 nucleotides read TGCGCCAGCAGCCAAAAGAGGGGGAGACTCTATGGAAACACCATATATTTT. V and J are TRBV4-1 and TRBJ1-3; perhaps TRBD1 as D (6 bases). V gave up 2 bases and J gave up 3 bases, with 17 bases separating them. The CDR3 is 17 amino acids. The germline CDR1 and CDR2 sequences are MGHRA and YSYEKL.

The V call is TRBV4-1, the J call TRBJ2-7; 8 positions match TRBD2. This CDR3 region has 16 residues. V lost 0 bases, J lost 1 base, and 5 bases stayed unmatched. Germline loops: CDR1 MGHRA, CDR2 YSYEKL. The CDR3 nucleotides read TGCGCCAGCAGCCAAGATCAGACGGGAGGGTCCTACGAGCAGTACTTC. Residues: CASSQDQTGGSYEQYF.

The chain is built from TRBV20-1 and TRBJ1-5; D remains unclear. CDR3 length: 14 amino acids. Trimming pared 3 bases from V and 0 bases from J, leaving 9 bases between. CDR1 is DFQATT, CDR2 SNEGSKA, per germline (reference sequence). CDR3 region: CSASSGYSNQPQHF. CDR3 in DNA: TGCAGTGCTAGTTCGGGGTATAGCAATCAGCCCCAGCATTTT.

V is TRBV28 and J is TRBJ1-3, with unresolved D. V was clipped by 6 bases and J by 4 bases, with 10 bases between them. This CDR3 contains 13 residues. Germline CDR1 and CDR2: MDHEN and SYDVKM. CDR3 nucleotides: TGTGCCAGCAGCCGGGGAGCCGGAAACACCATATATTTT. Its translation is CASSRGAGNTIYF. Full variable domain (remainder filled in from reference TRBV28 and TRBJ1-3): DVKVTQSSRYLVKRTGEKVFLECVQDMDHENMFWYRQDPGLGLRLIYFSYDVKMKEKGDIPEGYSVSREKKERFSLILESASTNQTSMYLCASSRGAGNTIYFGEGSWLTVV.

This chain uses TRBV27 with TRBJ1-1; TRBD1 might be the D (6 bases). Trimming removed 2 bases from V and 1 base from J, with 20 bases in between. CDR1 is MNHEY, CDR2 SMNVEV, per germline (reference sequence). The CDR3 spans 18 residues. The CDR3 DNA is TGTGCCAGCAGTTTAAGTGGGGGCGCACAGTTGAAGAACACTGAAGCTTTCTTT. Translated, it gives CASSLSGGAQLKNTEAFF.